The rows below give T cell receptor beta chains drawn from one sample of a study of liver allograft versus peripheral blood T cells. Each CDR3 protein gets one entry after TCRdb re-called the reads with MiXCR. The repertoire consists of some 12,000 distinct CDR3 sequences, with about 25% occurring once and the leading ten covering 1.5% to 2%. Receptor source: a human patient who had a liver transplant. The graft donor may account for some of the T cells. Each CDR3 is given without its conserved first and last residue. The order of the fields is D gene, J gene, V gene, CDR3 protein. A D gene is named only where the DNA matches it firmly.

>.|TRBJ2-7|TRBV6-1
ASALMRPSSYEQY
>TRBD1|TRBJ2-7|TRBV28
ASSLWDLGQGMTYEQY
>.|TRBJ2-5|TRBV24-1
ATSDPGAETQY
>.|TRBJ1-6|TRBV20-1
SARPQVHSPLH
>TRBD1|TRBJ1-2|TRBV12-3/TRBV12-4
ASKYTDREGGYT
>.|TRBJ2-3|TRBV18
ASSQVSGGSITQY
>.|TRBJ2-4|TRBV29-1
SVERNLAKNIQY
>.|TRBJ1-2|TRBV20-1
SATRTAHNYGYT
>.|TRBJ1-2|TRBV28
ASSPGGEWGGYT
>.|TRBJ2-5|TRBV30
AWSVTYGTQY
>.|TRBJ1-1|TRBV29-1
SLKRMGEAEAF
>.|TRBJ1-3|TRBV20-1
SAKGSGNTIY
>.|TRBJ1-6|TRBV20-1
SARGHTYNSPLH
>.|TRBJ1-1|TRBV18
ASSPRRPIETEAF
>.|TRBJ1-1|TRBV5-4
ASSLSGDFAEAF
>TRBD1|TRBJ1-1|TRBV28
AITTGDRSEAF
>.|TRBJ1-1|TRBV12-3/TRBV12-4
ASSLGGNTEAF
>.|TRBJ1-1|TRBV29-1
SVVRQVNTEAF
>.|TRBJ2-1|TRBV15
ATSSPRFDGHNEQF
>.|TRBJ1-5|TRBV15
ATSRSRNQPQH
>.|TRBJ1-5|TRBV7-9
ASSRDGSNHPQH
>TRBD1|TRBJ1-6|TRBV5-1
ASSWTGQSPSPLH
>.|TRBJ1-1|TRBV6-5
ASSPTREAEAF
>TRBD2|TRBJ2-7|TRBV20-1
SARDSGTSGYEQY
>TRBD1|TRBJ1-1|TRBV27
ASSLIDRVTTEAF
>TRBD2|TRBJ2-1|TRBV7-2
ASSLYTSGGPFYNEQF
>.|TRBJ1-2|TRBV29-1
SVEGVVIGGRGPLGGYT
>.|TRBJ1-6|TRBV5-5
ASSLQGTVRGQVLLH
>TRBD1|TRBJ1-1|TRBV7-2
ASTYARTGNTEAF
>TRBD2|TRBJ2-7|TRBV13
ASSLRSGRSGYEQY
>.|TRBJ2-6|TRBV30
AWSRRRGAIGGANVLT
>.|TRBJ1-4|TRBV14
ASSQGPYGPTNEKLF
>.|TRBJ1-1|TRBV5-4
ASSLDRRNTEAF
>.|TRBJ1-2|TRBV5-4
ASSPDRNYGYT
>.|TRBJ1-6|TRBV7-2
ASSPRLTGEPLYSYNSPLH
>.|TRBJ1-6|TRBV20-1
SAPISSLNSPLH
>.|TRBJ2-7|TRBV6-1
ASRAYEQY
>TRBD1|TRBJ1-1|TRBV7-2
ASSLVATGHLEAF
>.|TRBJ2-3|TRBV20-1
SARGFRLAITDTQY
>TRBD1|TRBJ1-2|TRBV7-2
ASSLNREGAFYGYT
>.|TRBJ2-5|TRBV5-4
ASSLAQGRGPQETQY
>.|TRBJ2-1|TRBV9
ASSPLATGGNEQF
>.|TRBJ2-7|TRBV19
ASSIGGRLSSYEQY
>.|TRBJ1-2|TRBV15
ATRRETAGYT
>.|TRBJ1-2|TRBV9
ASSVKSDFYGYT
>.|TRBJ2-2|TRBV6-2/TRBV6-3
ASSYPRGRGTGELF
>TRBD2|TRBJ2-1|TRBV20-1
SARDSTSGGYNEQF
>.|TRBJ1-2|TRBV19
ASSIGRGSLGYT
>.|TRBJ1-4|TRBV20-1
SARRAVNEKLF
>.|TRBJ1-1|TRBV29-1
SVDGVRTEAF
>TRBD1|TRBJ1-3|TRBV20-1
SARLPRDRVSGNTIY
>.|TRBJ2-1|TRBV6-6
ASSRQTGNEQF
>TRBD2|TRBJ2-7|TRBV30
AWSVWGGGGYEQY